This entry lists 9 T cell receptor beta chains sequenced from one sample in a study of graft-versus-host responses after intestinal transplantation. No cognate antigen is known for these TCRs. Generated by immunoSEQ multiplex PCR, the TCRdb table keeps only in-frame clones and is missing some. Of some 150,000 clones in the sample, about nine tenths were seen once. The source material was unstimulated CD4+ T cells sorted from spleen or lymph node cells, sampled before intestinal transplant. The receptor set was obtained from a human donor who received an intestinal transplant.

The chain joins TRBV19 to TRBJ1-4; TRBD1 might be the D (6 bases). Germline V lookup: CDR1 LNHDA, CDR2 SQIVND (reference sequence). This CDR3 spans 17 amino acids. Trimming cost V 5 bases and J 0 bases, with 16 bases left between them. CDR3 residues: CASSPRGLGATNEKLFF. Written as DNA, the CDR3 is TGTGCCAGTAGTCCCAGGGGACTTGGGGCAACTAATGAAAAACTGTTTTTT.

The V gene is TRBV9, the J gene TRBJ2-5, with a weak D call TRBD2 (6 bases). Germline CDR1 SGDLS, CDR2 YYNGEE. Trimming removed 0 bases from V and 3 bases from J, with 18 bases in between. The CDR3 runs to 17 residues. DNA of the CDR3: TGTGCCAGCAGCGTAGTCCAACGCTTCGGGGGTAAAGAGACCCAGTACTTC. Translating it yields CASSVVQRFGGKETQYF.

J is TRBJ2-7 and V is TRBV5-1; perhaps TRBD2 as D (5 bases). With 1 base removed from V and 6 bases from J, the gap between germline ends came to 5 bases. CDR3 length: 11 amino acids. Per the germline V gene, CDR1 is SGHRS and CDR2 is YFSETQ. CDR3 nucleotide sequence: TGCGCCAGCAGCTTGAGCGGCGAGCAGTACTTC. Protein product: CASSLSGEQYF.

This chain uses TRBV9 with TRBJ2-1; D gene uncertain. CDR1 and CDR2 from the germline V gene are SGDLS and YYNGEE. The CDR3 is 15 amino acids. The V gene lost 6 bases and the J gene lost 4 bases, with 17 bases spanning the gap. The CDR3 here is CASTRTVGFYNEQFF. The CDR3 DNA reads TGTGCCAGCACCCGTACCGTGGGCTTTTACAATGAGCAGTTCTTC.

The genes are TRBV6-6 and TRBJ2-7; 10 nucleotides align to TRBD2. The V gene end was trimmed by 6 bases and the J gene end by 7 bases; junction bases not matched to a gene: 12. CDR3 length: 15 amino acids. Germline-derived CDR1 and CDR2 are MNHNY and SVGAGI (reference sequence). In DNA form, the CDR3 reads TGTGCCAGCAGAATACTAGCGGGAACCCTAGGGGAGCAGTACTTC. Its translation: CASRILAGTLGEQYF.

The CDR3 DNA sequence: TGTGCCAGCAGCACCCAGACGACGGCTAGGGACGAGCAGTACTTC. It is translated as CASSTQTTARDEQYF. The rearrangement uses TRBV7-3 and TRBJ2-7; D is uncertain. V lost 5 bases and J lost 5, with 19 bases in between. CDR1 and CDR2 (germline): SGHTA, FQGTGA. CDR3 length: 15 amino acids.

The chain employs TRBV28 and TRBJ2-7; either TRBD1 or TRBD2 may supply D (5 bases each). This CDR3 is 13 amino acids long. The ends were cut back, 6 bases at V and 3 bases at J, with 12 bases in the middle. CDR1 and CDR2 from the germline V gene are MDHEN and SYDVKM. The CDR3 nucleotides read TGTGCCAGCAGACTTCCTGGGGGCTACGAGCAGTACTTC. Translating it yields CASRLPGGYEQYF. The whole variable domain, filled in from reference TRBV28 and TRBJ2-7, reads DVKVTQSSRYLVKRTGEKVFLECVQDMDHENMFWYRQDPGLGLRLIYFSYDVKMKEKGDIPEGYSVSREKKERFSLILESASTNQTSMYLCASRLPGGYEQYFGPGTRLTVT.

This chain's CDR3 is CASSGASGRASYNEQFF. In nucleotides, the CDR3 is TGCGCCAGCAGTGGGGCTAGCGGGAGGGCTTCCTACAATGAGCAGTTCTTC. The gene calls are TRBV10-1 and TRBJ2-1; 12 positions agree with TRBD2. J lost 1 base, V lost 4 bases, and 5 bases had no gene match. CDR3 length: 17 residues. Germline V lookup: CDR1 WNHNN, CDR2 SYGVQD (reference sequence).

The CDR3 is CASRLAGTYEQYF. CDR3 nucleotides: TGTGCCAGCCGACTAGCGGGAACCTACGAGCAGTACTTC. The rearrangement joins TRBV2 to TRBJ2-7; 11 nucleotides line up with TRBD2. The CDR3 sequence is 13 residues long. Germline V gives CDR1 SNHLY, CDR2 FYNNEI. The J segment lost 2 bases and the V segment lost 8 bases, leaving 2 bases of the junction unmatched.